This T cell receptor (beta chain) was obtained from a study of early T cells in non-severe SARS-CoV-2 infection (dated by TCRdb to 2020 to 2023). Regarding the research as a whole: Bulk RNA from unsorted whole blood was used for TCR sequencing, so alpha and beta chains could not be paired.

On the study overall, not on this receptor specifically: VDJdb matching was skewed toward anti-spike CD8 responses, so virus-specific expansions were likely underestimated and private and CD4 specificities were missed.

V has 3 bases trimmed and J has 2 bases trimmed; junction bases matching no gene number 5. As encoded in the germline V gene, CDR1 is MGHRA while CDR2 is YSYEKL. The CDR3, from cysteine to phenylalanine, totals 15 residues. Kept here is only the CDR3 DNA, which spans 45 bases and is read in frame from base 1. A case-control design nested within a healthcare worker cohort in London, UK, was used, with weekly nasopharyngeal swab PCR tests and blood sampling performed. Between 23 and 31 March 2020, the week of the UK lockdown, healthcare workers were enrolled and then followed up weekly for as long as 16 weeks. To prepare the library, 5' RACE was applied. Sequencer: NextSeq 500. To correct for sequencing error and PCR bias, the TCR library protocol tagged individual cDNA molecules with unique molecular identifiers. Sequencing covered both TCR alpha and beta chains, and within each sample the abundances of alpha and beta sequences were tightly co-correlated. As for the original processing: Decombinator V4 was used to perform V gene, J gene and CDR3 annotation of TCR sequences. Expanded TCRs were defined as changing significantly between any two time points under a Poisson model with p below 0.0001. Abundances of TCRs were expressed as counts per million after normalisation to the total number of TCRs sequenced in each sample. MAIT TCRs were defined by TRAV1-2 paired with TRAJ12, TRAJ20 or TRAJ33, and iNKT TCRs by TRAV10 paired with TRAJ18. VDJdb, accessed 1 November 2021, was searched for CMV, EBV and SARS-CoV-2 annotated TCRs, excluding TCRs annotated for multiple antigens. TCRdb ran its own pipeline on the public reads, namely fastp trimming at Q25 and MiXCR clone calling, and kept in-frame beta chains. Every CDR3 protein is listed once, alongside the most common genes and DNA of its rows. The V and J calls were not made by the authors but by TCRdb's processing. The sample records around 50,000 distinct CDR3 sequences, 10% to 15% of which are singletons. Approximately 8.5% of the sample comes from the top ten.

In its sample, this clonotype was seen many times. Its antigen is unknown. No qualities accompany the bases; no much larger clone lies one base away. The sequencing sample was made of whole blood. The chain is made from TRBV4-1 and TRBJ1-2, with 8 middle bases fitting TRBD1. This TCR derives from an adult who was a healthcare worker with PCR-confirmed SARS-CoV-2 infection or an uninfected control (not recorded which). The CDR3 region: CASSQGQEKNYGYTF. The DNA sequence is TGCGCCAGCAGCCAGGGACAGGAGAAAAACTATGGCTACACCTTC.